Shown below are 27 T cell receptor beta chains from a single sample sequenced in a study of cytomegalovirus exposure and HLA in healthy donors. PCR employed 60 Vbeta and 13 Jbeta primers. Data came from immunoSEQ multiplex PCR; TCRdb stores just in-frame clones and leaves some out. This sample's table has 140,000 or so clones. Sequenced input: PBMCs. Source of these receptors: a male donor in good health and CMV-seronegative.

CDR3 amino acids: CASSLARDRVAYEQYF. DNA for the CDR3: TGTGCCAGCAGCTTAGCGCGGGACAGGGTGGCCTACGAGCAGTACTTC. The chain recombines TRBV7-8 with TRBJ2-7; 9 nucleotides match TRBD1. The germline gives CDR1 SGHVS, CDR2 FQNEAQ. The CDR3 covers 16 residues. Germline trimming cut 0 bases from V and 2 bases from J; bases unmatched to any gene: 5.

The chain has TRBV2 and TRBJ1-5, with D perhaps matching TRBD1 (5 bases). Germline values: CDR1 SNHLY, CDR2 FYNNEI. The CDR3 is made up of 14 amino acids. V was clipped by 0 bases and J by 11 bases, with 14 bases between them. The CDR3 DNA is TGTGCCAGCAGTGAAGCACTTCTAGGGGCCGCCCAGCATTTT. The encoded protein is CASSEALLGAAQHF.

V is TRBV30 and J is TRBJ1-2, with D tentatively TRBD1 (6 bases). Deletions cut 2 bases from V and 5 bases from J, with 9 bases between. Germline CDR1 and CDR2: GTSNPN and SVGIG (reference sequence). The CDR3 runs to 12 residues. CDR3 region: CAWSHTGYGYTF. DNA for the CDR3: TGTGCCTGGAGTCACACAGGGTATGGCTACACCTTC. The full variable domain, completed using reference TRBV30 and TRBJ1-2, is SQTIHQWPATLVQPVGSPLSLECTVEGTSNPNLYWYRQAAGRGLQLLFYSVGIGQISSEVPQNLSASRPQDRQFILSSKKLLLSDSGFYLCAWSHTGYGYTFGSGTRLTVV.

J is TRBJ1-1 and V is TRBV5-6; TRBD1 is a possible D gene (6 bases). The CDR3 is 14 amino acids. Trimming removed 4 bases from V and 3 bases from J, with 13 bases in between. Looked up from germline, CDR1 is SGHDT and CDR2 is YYEEEE. In nucleotides, the CDR3 is TGTGCCAGCAGCGGAACAGGGAGGGACACTGAAGCTTTCTTT. Amino acid sequence: CASSGTGRDTEAFF.

The chain couples TRBV29-1 to TRBJ1-1, with a tentative D call TRBD1 (6 bases). The germline V gene encodes CDR1 SQVTM and CDR2 ANQGSEA. Deletions cut 5 bases from V and 0 bases from J, with 25 bases between. The CDR3 sequence is 18 residues long. The CDR3 DNA sequence: TGCAGCGTTCCCGAGGCACAGGGAACAGACCCCTTGAACACTGAAGCTTTCTTT. This translates into CSVPEAQGTDPLNTEAFF.

CDR3 DNA sequence: TGTGCCAGCAGTGGTAACAGGGGATTAGCTAACTATGGCTACACCTTC. Translating it yields CASSGNRGLANYGYTF. This rearrangement joins TRBV6-1 to TRBJ1-2; the match to TRBD1 covers 7 bases. The CDR3 contains 16 residues. In germline, CDR1 is MNHNS, CDR2 SASEGT. With V trimmed by 4 bases and J by 0 bases, 8 bases remained unmatched.

This chain links TRBV7-8 with TRBJ2-3; TRBD2 matches 7 bases. The CDR3 runs 15 residues. V dropped 2 bases and J dropped 8; count of bases not matched to a gene: 10. Looked up from germline, CDR1 is SGHVS and CDR2 is FQNEAQ. This CDR3 reads CASSLLGGGYVTQYF. The DNA for the CDR3 is TGTGCCAGCAGCTTACTCGGGGGAGGGTACGTTACGCAGTATTTT. Full variable domain (outside the CDR3, taken from reference TRBV7-8 and TRBJ2-3): GAGVSQSPRYKVAKRGQDVALRCDPISGHVSLFWYQQALGQGPEFLTYFQNEAQLDKSGLPSDRFFAERPEGSVSTLKIQRTQQEDSAVYLCASSLLGGGYVTQYFGPGTRLTVL.

The chain employs TRBV7-2 and TRBJ1-3, with D unclear. Trimming cost V 1 base and J 1 base, with 5 bases left between them. The CDR3 loop spans 14 amino acids. Germline V gene sequence: CDR1 SGHTA, CDR2 FQGNSA. CDR3 sequence (DNA): TGTGCCAGCAGCTTAGACTTATCTGGAAACACCATATATTTT. Translated, it gives CASSLDLSGNTIYF.

This chain joins TRBV4-2 and TRBJ2-2; TRBD2 might be the D (5 bases). Trimming removed 4 bases from V and 4 bases from J, with 10 bases in between. CDR3 length equals 14 residues. CDR1 is LGHNA and CDR2 is YNFKEQ in the germline V gene. The CDR3 here is CASSPREGTGELFF. The CDR3 DNA follows: TGTGCCAGCAGCCCGCGCGAGGGCACCGGGGAGCTGTTTTTT.

The gene calls are TRBV10-3 and TRBJ2-7; 12 bases are a match to TRBD2. Trimming took 5 bases from V and 3 from J; bases not matched to a gene: 5. The V gene's germline CDR1 is ENHRY and CDR2 SYGVKD. The CDR3 is made up of 15 amino acids. Here the CDR3 DNA reads TGTGCCATCAGTCGACTAGCGGGGGAGAGCTACGAGCAGTACTTC. Its translation: CAISRLAGESYEQYF.

The chain couples TRBV4-2 to TRBJ2-7; 16 positions agree with TRBD2. The CDR3 runs 18 residues. Trimming at V came to 3 bases and at J to 9 bases, leaving 14 bases not matched to a gene. The germline V gene has CDR1 LGHNA and CDR2 YNFKEQ. This CDR3 reads CASSQGGGLAGGLSGQYF. CDR3 DNA sequence: TGTGCCAGCAGCCAGGGGGGGGGACTAGCGGGAGGGCTGTCAGGGCAGTACTTC.

This rearrangement joins TRBV30 to TRBJ1-5; D is unresolved. Germline V gene lookup returns CDR1 GTSNPN and CDR2 SVGIG (reference sequence). The V end lost 0 bases, the J end lost 2 bases, and 5 bases lay between the germline ends. The CDR3 extends over 13 amino acids. For the CDR3, the DNA is TGTGCCTGGAGTGTAGAGGGCAATCAGCCCCAGCATTTT. This gives the protein CAWSVEGNQPQHF.

V is TRBV7-9 and J is TRBJ2-1; D unresolved. Germline-derived CDR1 and CDR2 are SEHNR and FQNEAQ (reference sequence). V lost 1 base, J lost 5 bases, and 6 bases lay in between. The CDR3 is 13 amino acids. Here the CDR3 DNA reads TGTGCCAGCAGCTTAGTTGTCGACAATGAGCAGTTCTTC. Amino acids: CASSLVVDNEQFF.

This chain connects TRBV6-4 to TRBJ1-1; 7 positions match TRBD1. Per germline, CDR1 MRHNA and CDR2 SNTAGT. V lost 3 bases to trimming and J lost 4 bases; unmatched junction nucleotides: 2. The CDR3 covers 13 residues. The DNA of the CDR3 is TGTGCCAGCAGTGAAGGGACAGCCACTGAAGCTTTCTTT. Amino acid sequence: CASSEGTATEAFF.

The chain is built from TRBV4-1 and TRBJ2-7; D perhaps matches TRBD2 (7 bases). The CDR3 is 16 residues long. V lost 0 bases, J lost 5 bases, and 17 bases lay in between. CDR1 is MGHRA, CDR2 YSYEKL, per germline. This CDR3 reads CASSQDSSGDYDEQYF. Here the CDR3 DNA reads TGCGCCAGCAGCCAAGATTCATCAGGGGACTACGACGAGCAGTACTTC.

This chain uses TRBV5-6 with TRBJ2-5, with 7 bases matching TRBD1. The V segment lost 7 bases and the J segment 2 bases; nucleotides outside the gene matches: 2. This CDR3 is built from 12 residues. The germline V gene encodes CDR1 SGHDT and CDR2 YYEEEE. The CDR3 reads CASFRGQETQYF. The CDR3 DNA reads as TGTGCCAGCTTCAGGGGGCAAGAGACCCAGTACTTC.

V usage is TRBV27 and J usage is TRBJ1-2, with D possibly matching TRBD1 (6 bases). In germline, CDR1 is MNHEY, CDR2 SMNVEV (reference sequence). There are 13 residues in the CDR3. V lost 3 bases and J 8 bases, leaving 13 bases between the germline ends. CDR3 in amino acids: CASSFGGARGYTF. CDR3 in DNA: TGTGCCAGCAGTTTTGGGGGCGCGAGAGGCTACACCTTC.

DNA for the CDR3: TGTGCCAGCAGCACAGGACCGAACACTGAAGCTTTCTTT. Translation: CASSTGPNTEAFF. The gene calls are TRBV5-6 and TRBJ1-1; perhaps TRBD1 as D (5 bases). Trimming took 4 bases from V and 1 from J, leaving 8 bases between them. The CDR3 covers 13 residues. Germline V gene lookup returns CDR1 SGHDT and CDR2 YYEEEE.

The chain is built from TRBV30 and TRBJ2-1, with a tentative D call TRBD2 (6 bases). CDR3 length: 14 amino acids. Deletions cut 0 bases from V and 7 bases from J, with 13 bases between. The germline V gene has CDR1 GTSNPN and CDR2 SVGIG (reference sequence). DNA for the CDR3: TGTGCCTGGAGTGTACAAGCGGGTCCGAATGAGCAGTTCTTC. Encoded protein: CAWSVQAGPNEQFF.

J is TRBJ1-4 and V is TRBV5-1; D ambiguous. CDR1 and CDR2 from the germline V gene are SGHRS and YFSETQ. The CDR3 is 16 amino acids. Trimming removed 4 bases from V and 7 bases from J, with 20 bases in between. In DNA form, the CDR3 reads TGCGCCAGCAGCCTTAACCCCCTGAACTGGAGTGAAAAACTGTTTTTT. Protein: CASSLNPLNWSEKLFF.

With regard to this clone: Its ends do not fully match the called genes, so a read error is possible. The chain is built from TRBV6-1 and TRBJ1-5; no clear D. The CDR3 extends over 14 amino acids. Germline lookup yields CDR1 MNHNS and CDR2 SASEGT. CDR3 coding DNA: TGTGCCAGCAGCGAAGCATATAGCAATCAGCCCCAGCATTTT. As protein: CASSEAYSNQPQHF.

The chain joins TRBV6-6 to TRBJ1-5; 7 bases are a match to TRBD1. Unmatched junction bases numbered 15, after V lost 6 bases and J lost 7 bases. The CDR3 consists of 16 residues. The germline gives CDR1 MNHNY, CDR2 SVGAGI (reference sequence). The chain's CDR3 is CASRNPGQNPGQPQHF. In DNA, the CDR3 is TGTGCCAGCAGGAATCCGGGACAGAACCCCGGGCAGCCCCAGCATTTT.

The rearrangement links TRBV19 to TRBJ2-5, with D maybe TRBD2 (6 bases). Germline lookup yields CDR1 LNHDA and CDR2 SQIVND (reference sequence). Trimming took off 4 bases at V and 0 bases at J, with 15 bases between the two ends. The CDR3 has 16 amino acids. In DNA, the CDR3 is TGTGCCAGTAGTACCCGGACTTGGGGGGACCAAGAGACCCAGTACTTC. Translation gives CASSTRTWGDQETQYF.

V and J are TRBV29-1 and TRBJ2-2; possibly TRBD1 for D (5 bases). V lost 6 bases and J lost 6, with 11 bases in between. The germline V gene encodes CDR1 SQVTM and CDR2 ANQGSEA. The CDR3 sequence is 12 residues long. CDR3 in DNA: TGCAGCGTACTCAGGGTGGCCGGGGAGCTGTTTTTT. Amino acids: CSVLRVAGELFF.

This rearrangement joins TRBV5-8 to TRBJ1-5, with 7 bases identical to TRBD1. CDR1 and CDR2 from the germline V gene are SGHTS and YDEGEE. This CDR3 contains 17 residues. With V trimmed by 4 bases and J by 5 bases, 15 bases remained unmatched. The CDR3 nucleotides read TGTGCCAGCAGCCCTACTGGGTCGGCAGGGGGAGATCAGCCCCAGCATTTT. Translation gives CASSPTGSAGGDQPQHF.

The chain carries TRBV7-2 and TRBJ2-5; TRBD2 matches at 12 bases. The trim removed 1 base at V and 2 bases at J, leaving 2 bases unmatched. The CDR3 sequence is 16 residues long. From germline, CDR1 is SGHTA and CDR2 FQGNSA. In DNA, the CDR3 is TGTGCCAGCAGCTTAGGACTAGCGGGGGTGCAAGAGACCCAGTACTTC. It yields the protein CASSLGLAGVQETQYF.

Here the CDR3 DNA reads TGTGCCAGTAGCCGAGGACAGGGGGATAGTCAGCCCCAGCATTTT. Its translation is CASSRGQGDSQPQHF. The chain joins TRBV19 to TRBJ1-5; 10 positions agree with TRBD1. The V gene's germline CDR1 is LNHDA and CDR2 SQIVND (reference sequence). This CDR3 contains 15 residues. Germline trimming cut 6 bases from V and 6 bases from J; bases unmatched to any gene: 8.